One sample yielded the 20 T cell receptor beta chains listed below, sequenced in a study of blood T cell repertoires in COVID-19. The table came from immunoSEQ multiplex PCR; TCRdb's copy has only in-frame clones and leaves some out. In the table there are around 46,000 clones, 86% of which are singletons. Sequenced sample: peripheral blood. The receptors stem from a man aged 60 to 75 with active or convalescent COVID-19.

Points on this clone: Other DNA variants within this sample encode the same CDR3. The rearrangement links TRBV15 to TRBJ2-7; unclear D gene. Germline lookup yields CDR1 LNHNV and CDR2 YYDKDF (reference sequence). This CDR3 has 16 amino acids. Trimming removed 8 bases at V and 4 bases at J, with 24 bases between. CDR3 protein: CATRSTADKPPYEQYF. CDR3 bases: TGTGCCACCCGTTCGACGGCGGATAAGCCACCTTACGAGCAGTACTTC.

The V call is TRBV15, the J call TRBJ2-7; D is possibly TRBD1 (6 bases). With 0 bases removed from V and 3 bases from J, the gap between germline ends came to 6 bases. The CDR3 spans 13 residues. Germline V CDR1 and CDR2: LNHNV, YYDKDF (reference sequence). The CDR3: CATSREGGYEQYF. As DNA, the CDR3 is TGTGCCACCAGCAGAGAAGGGGGCTACGAGCAGTACTTC.

This clone occurred a few times. The chain carries TRBV11-2 and TRBJ1-1; a weak D match, TRBD1 (6 bases). Per germline, CDR1 SGHAT and CDR2 FQNNGV. This CDR3 is built from 16 residues. V was cut by 2 bases and J by 0 bases, with 13 bases left in between. The chain's CDR3 is CASSLTGWVMNTEAFF. CDR3 in DNA: TGTGCCAGCAGCTTAACAGGGTGGGTCATGAACACTGAAGCTTTCTTT.

The chain employs TRBV7-9 and TRBJ1-1; D is unresolved. The CDR3 contains 14 residues. Deletions cut 6 bases from V and 1 base from J, with 12 bases between. Germline V lookup: CDR1 SEHNR, CDR2 FQNEAQ (reference sequence). The CDR3 here is CASSFSRGNTEAFF. CDR3 coding DNA: TGTGCCAGCAGTTTTTCCCGGGGGAACACTGAAGCTTTCTTT.

The chain couples TRBV5-6 to TRBJ2-7; the match to TRBD1 covers 9 bases. V was pared by 5 bases and J by 3 bases, with 9 bases of the junction left unmatched. This CDR3 comprises 15 residues. Looked up from germline, CDR1 is SGHDT and CDR2 is YYEEEE. The CDR3 is CASSRIGTGNYEQYF. As DNA, the CDR3 is TGTGCCAGCAGTCGGATAGGGACAGGGAACTACGAGCAGTACTTC.

As DNA, the CDR3 is TGTGCCAGCAGTGTGGCCACAGATACGCAGTATTTT. It encodes CASSVATDTQYF. V gene TRBV2 combines with J gene TRBJ2-3, with D unresolved. This CDR3 has 12 residues. V lost 4 bases, J lost 2 bases, and 4 bases lay in between. Germline lookup yields CDR1 SNHLY and CDR2 FYNNEI.

The chain uses TRBV4-2 and TRBJ2-1; tentatively, D is TRBD2 (5 bases). The CDR3 has 14 residues. CDR1 and CDR2 (germline): LGHNA, YNFKEQ. Trimming took 4 bases from V and 8 from J, leaving 15 bases between them. The CDR3 loop reads CASSRGGPNHEQFF. CDR3 nucleotide sequence: TGTGCCAGCAGCCGAGGAGGACCAAACCATGAGCAGTTCTTC.

In DNA form, the CDR3 reads TGTGCCAGCAGGGACAATTATAATTCACCCCTCCACTTT. Encoded protein: CASRDNYNSPLHF. The V gene is TRBV6-5, the J gene TRBJ1-6, with D perhaps matching TRBD1 (5 bases). The germline V gene encodes CDR1 MNHEY and CDR2 SVGAGI. The CDR3 runs 13 residues. The V gene lost 6 bases and the J gene lost 4 bases, with 7 bases spanning the gap.

The chain uses TRBV6-5 and TRBJ2-3; TRBD1 agrees at 7 bases. CDR1 and CDR2 (germline): MNHEY, SVGAGI. The CDR3 consists of 14 residues. The J segment lost 6 bases and the V segment lost 4 bases, leaving 7 bases of the junction unmatched. The CDR3 spells CASSSDRVIDTQYF. CDR3 nucleotide sequence: TGTGCCAGCAGTTCAGACAGGGTAATCGATACGCAGTATTTT.

This chain links TRBV30 with TRBJ2-5; D might be TRBD1 (5 bases). V dropped 0 bases and J dropped 5 bases, with 10 bases sitting between them. The V gene's germline CDR1 is GTSNPN and CDR2 SVGIG (reference sequence). This CDR3 is 13 amino acids long. The CDR3 sequence: CAWSVGVRETQYF. CDR3 DNA: TGTGCCTGGAGTGTAGGGGTTCGGGAGACCCAGTACTTC. The full variable domain, rest sourced from reference TRBV30 and TRBJ2-5, is SQTIHQWPATLVQPVGSPLSLECTVEGTSNPNLYWYRQAAGRGLQLLFYSVGIGQISSEVPQNLSASRPQDRQFILSSKKLLLSDSGFYLCAWSVGVRETQYFGPGTRLLVL.

This clone has just one count. J is TRBJ1-1 and V is TRBV30; a weak D match, TRBD1 (5 bases). This CDR3 has 15 amino acids. CDR1 and CDR2 (germline): GTSNPN, SVGIG (reference sequence). With 3 bases removed from V and 1 base from J, the gap between germline ends came to 15 bases. This CDR3 reads CAWSPWDSRNTEAFF. DNA of the CDR3: TGTGCCTGGAGCCCTTGGGACTCCCGGAACACTGAAGCTTTCTTT.

V gene TRBV2 combines with J gene TRBJ1-5, with D unresolved. Germline CDR1 and CDR2: SNHLY and FYNNEI. The CDR3 covers 13 residues. V gave up 4 bases and J gave up 4 bases, with 8 bases separating them. CDR3 region: CASSVGENQPQHF. The CDR3 DNA follows: TGTGCCAGCAGTGTTGGAGAAAATCAGCCCCAGCATTTT. The full variable domain, its missing parts supplied by reference TRBV2 and TRBJ1-5, is EPEVTQTPSHQVTQMGQEVILRCVPISNHLYFYWYRQILGQKVEFLVSFYNNEISEKSEIFDDQFSVERPDGSNFTLKIRSTKLEDSAMYFCASSVGENQPQHFGDGTRLSIL.

The CDR3 DNA sequence: TGCAGTGCTAGTGAGGGGAGAGAGACCCAGTACTTC. This encodes CSASEGRETQYF. This chain uses TRBV20-1 with TRBJ2-5; D is perhaps TRBD1 or TRBD2 (5 bases each). CDR1 and CDR2 from the germline V gene are DFQATT and SNEGSKA (reference sequence). The CDR3 is 12 residues long. The V and J ends lost 3 bases and 4 bases respectively, with 9 bases between them.

The chain links TRBV19 to TRBJ1-1; possibly TRBD1 for D (5 bases). Trimming removed 5 bases from V and 1 base from J, with 11 bases in between. CDR3 length: 14 amino acids. The germline gives CDR1 LNHDA, CDR2 SQIVND (reference sequence). For the CDR3, the DNA is TGTGCCAGTAGTGAGGTGACAGCGAACACTGAAGCTTTCTTT. Its protein is CASSEVTANTEAFF.

The chain has TRBV2 and TRBJ2-7; no reliable D call. Trimming stripped 7 bases from V and 5 bases from J, with 18 bases between. The germline V gene has CDR1 SNHLY and CDR2 FYNNEI. CDR3 length: 14 residues. The CDR3 here is CASKSLRSQDEQYF. The CDR3 DNA reads TGTGCCAGCAAATCTCTCAGGTCCCAGGACGAGCAGTACTTC.

The chain recombines TRBV28 with TRBJ1-2; maybe TRBD1 (5 bases). This CDR3 spans 13 amino acids. Germline V gene data show CDR1 as MDHEN and CDR2 as SYDVKM. Trimming shortened V by 7 bases and J by 3 bases, and 12 bases separated the two germline ends. The CDR3 bases are TGTGCCAGCAAGCTGACAGAACACTATGGCTACACCTTC. This gives the protein CASKLTEHYGYTF.

The DNA of the CDR3 is TGTGCCAGCAGCTTTCAGGGGGGGAACACTGAAGCTTTCTTT. Translation: CASSFQGGNTEAFF. This chain links TRBV7-9 with TRBJ1-1; 7 bases agree with TRBD1. Trimming removed 3 bases from V and 1 base from J; junction bases left unmatched: 2. Germline V CDR1 and CDR2: SEHNR, FQNEAQ (reference sequence). The length of the CDR3 is 14 residues.

CDR3 sequence reads: CASRAGETNNEQFF. Written as DNA, the CDR3 is TGTGCCAGCAGAGCGGGAGAAACAAACAATGAGCAGTTCTTC. The chain carries TRBV6-4 and TRBJ2-1; TRBD2 matches 8 bases. V lost 6 bases to trimming and J lost 5 bases; unmatched junction nucleotides: 6. This CDR3 is 14 amino acids long. Germline V gene sequence: CDR1 MRHNA, CDR2 SNTAGT.

The rearrangement joins TRBV5-1 to TRBJ2-5; D may be TRBD1 (6 bases). Germline V lookup: CDR1 SGHRS, CDR2 YFSETQ. V lost 1 base and J 1 base, leaving 8 bases between the germline ends. This CDR3 comprises 14 residues. DNA for the CDR3: TGCGCCAGCAGCTTGAAACAGGGCCAAGAGACCCAGTACTTC. This sequence encodes CASSLKQGQETQYF.

This chain uses TRBV5-1 with TRBJ1-2; 7 bases are a match to TRBD1. Germline-derived CDR1 and CDR2 are SGHRS and YFSETQ. V was pared by 4 bases and J by 2 bases, with 5 bases of the junction left unmatched. This CDR3 comprises 14 residues. CDR3 bases: TGCGCCAGCAGCCAGGGGGACGGGAACTATGGCTACACCTTC. Its translation is CASSQGDGNYGYTF.